The clone carrying this T cell receptor (beta chain) has just a few counts. TCRdb re-derived calls from the 5' RACE reads in MiXCR, one entry per CDR3 protein. This sample has 450,000 to 650,000 distinct CDR3 sequences, with about 16% found just once. The sample belongs to a study of identical twins. The CDR3 contains 15 residues. Germline assignment: CDR1 DFQATT and CDR2 SNEGSKA (reference sequence). Unmatched junction bases numbered 4, after V lost 1 base and J lost 6 bases. These same records also appear under a second study, on yellow fever vaccine responses in identical twins.

The rearrangement links TRBV20-1 to TRBJ2-2; 11 positions match TRBD2. This clonotype originated in a woman between 18 and 29 years old in good health. The sequencing sample was made of CD4+ T cells sorted from blood. The CDR3 nucleotides read TGCAGTGCTAGAGGACTAGCGGGAACGGCCGGGGAGCTGTTTTTT. This encodes CSARGLAGTAGELFF.